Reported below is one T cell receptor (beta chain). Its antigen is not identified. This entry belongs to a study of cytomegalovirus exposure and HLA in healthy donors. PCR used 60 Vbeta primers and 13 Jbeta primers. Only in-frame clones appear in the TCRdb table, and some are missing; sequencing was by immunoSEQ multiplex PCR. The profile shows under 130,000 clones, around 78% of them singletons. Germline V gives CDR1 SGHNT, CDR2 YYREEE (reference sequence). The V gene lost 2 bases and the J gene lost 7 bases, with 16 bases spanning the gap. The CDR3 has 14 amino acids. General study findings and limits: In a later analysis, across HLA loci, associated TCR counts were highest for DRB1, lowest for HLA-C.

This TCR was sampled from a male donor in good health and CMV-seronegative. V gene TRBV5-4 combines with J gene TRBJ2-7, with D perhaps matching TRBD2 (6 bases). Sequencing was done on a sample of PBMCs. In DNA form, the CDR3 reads TGTGCCAGCAGCTTTCGGGGGAATACGGTGGAGCAGTACTTC. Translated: CASSFRGNTVEQYF. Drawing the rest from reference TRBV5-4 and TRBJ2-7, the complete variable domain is ETGVTQSPTHLIKTRGQQVTLRCSSQSGHNTVSWYQQALGQGPQFIFQYYREEENGRGNFPPRFSGLQFPNYSSELNVNALELDDSALYLCASSFRGNTVEQYFGPGTRLTVT.